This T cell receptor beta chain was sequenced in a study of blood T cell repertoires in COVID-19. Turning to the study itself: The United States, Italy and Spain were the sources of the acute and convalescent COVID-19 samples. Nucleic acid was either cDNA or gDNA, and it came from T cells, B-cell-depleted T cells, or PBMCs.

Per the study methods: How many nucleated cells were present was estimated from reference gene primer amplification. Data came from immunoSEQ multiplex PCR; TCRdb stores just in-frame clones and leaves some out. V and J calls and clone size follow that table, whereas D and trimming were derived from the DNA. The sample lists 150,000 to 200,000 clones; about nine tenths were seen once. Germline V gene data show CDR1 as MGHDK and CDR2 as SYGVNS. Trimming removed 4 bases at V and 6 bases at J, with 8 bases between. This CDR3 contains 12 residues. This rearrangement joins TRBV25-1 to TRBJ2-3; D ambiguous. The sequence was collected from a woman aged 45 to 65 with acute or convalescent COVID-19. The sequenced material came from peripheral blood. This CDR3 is CASSVQKDTQYF. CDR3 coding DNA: TGTGCCAGCAGTGTCCAGAAGGATACGCAGTATTTT.